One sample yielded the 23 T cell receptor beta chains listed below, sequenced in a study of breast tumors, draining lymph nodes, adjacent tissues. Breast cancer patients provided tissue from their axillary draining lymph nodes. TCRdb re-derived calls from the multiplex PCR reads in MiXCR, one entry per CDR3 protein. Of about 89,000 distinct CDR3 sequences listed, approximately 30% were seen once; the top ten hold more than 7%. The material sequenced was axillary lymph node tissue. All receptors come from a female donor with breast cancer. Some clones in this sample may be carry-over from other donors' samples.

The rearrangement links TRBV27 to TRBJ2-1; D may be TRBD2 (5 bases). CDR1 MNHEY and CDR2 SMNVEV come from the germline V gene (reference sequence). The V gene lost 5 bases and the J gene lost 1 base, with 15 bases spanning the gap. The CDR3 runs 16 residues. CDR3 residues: CASSTKADLSYNEQFF. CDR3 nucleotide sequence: TGTGCCAGCAGTACAAAAGCGGATCTATCCTACAATGAGCAGTTCTTC.

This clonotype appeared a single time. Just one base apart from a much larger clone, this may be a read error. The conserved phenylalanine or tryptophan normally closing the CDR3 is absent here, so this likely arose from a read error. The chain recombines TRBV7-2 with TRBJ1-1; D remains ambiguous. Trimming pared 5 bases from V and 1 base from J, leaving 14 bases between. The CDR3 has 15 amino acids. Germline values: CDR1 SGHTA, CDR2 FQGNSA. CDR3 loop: CASSPRVGGNTEAFC. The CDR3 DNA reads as TGTGCCAGCAGCCCGAGGGTGGGTGGGAACACTGAAGCTTTCTGT.

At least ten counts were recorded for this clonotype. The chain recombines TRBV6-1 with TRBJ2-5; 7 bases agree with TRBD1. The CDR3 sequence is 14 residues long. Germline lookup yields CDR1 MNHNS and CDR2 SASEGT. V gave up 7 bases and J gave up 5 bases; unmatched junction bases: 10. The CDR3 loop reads CASNPQGSWETQYF. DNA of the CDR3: TGTGCCAGCAACCCACAGGGGTCGTGGGAGACCCAGTACTTC.

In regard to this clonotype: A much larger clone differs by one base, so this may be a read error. DNA for the CDR3: TGTGCCAGCAGCTTACGGGCCAACAGAGGTGAGCAGTTCTTC. Its translation: CASSLRANRGEQFF. The chain links TRBV13 to TRBJ2-1; no definite D call. CDR1 is PRHDT, CDR2 FYEKMQ, per germline (reference sequence). This CDR3 contains 14 residues. V was clipped by 2 bases and J by 9 bases, with 14 bases between them.

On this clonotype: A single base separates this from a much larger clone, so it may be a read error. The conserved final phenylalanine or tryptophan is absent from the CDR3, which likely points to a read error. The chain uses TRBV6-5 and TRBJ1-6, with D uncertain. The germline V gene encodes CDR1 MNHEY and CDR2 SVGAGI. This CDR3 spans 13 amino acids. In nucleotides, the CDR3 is TGTGCCAGCAGTCACTCGAATAATTCACCCCTCCACTCT. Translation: CASSHSNNSPLHS.

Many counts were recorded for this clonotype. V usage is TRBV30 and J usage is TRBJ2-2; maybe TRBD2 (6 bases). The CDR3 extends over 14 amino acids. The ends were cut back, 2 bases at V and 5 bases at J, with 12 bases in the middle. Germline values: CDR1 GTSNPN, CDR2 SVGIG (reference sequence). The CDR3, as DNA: TGTGCCTGGAGTAGGGTAGCGGAGACCGGGGAGCTGTTTTTT. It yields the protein CAWSRVAETGELFF.

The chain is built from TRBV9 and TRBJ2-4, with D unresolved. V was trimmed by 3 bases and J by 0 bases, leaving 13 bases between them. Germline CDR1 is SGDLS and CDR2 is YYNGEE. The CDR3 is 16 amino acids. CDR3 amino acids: CASSAPPAEAKNIQYF. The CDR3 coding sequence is TGTGCCAGCAGCGCACCCCCGGCGGAAGCCAAAAACATTCAGTACTTC.

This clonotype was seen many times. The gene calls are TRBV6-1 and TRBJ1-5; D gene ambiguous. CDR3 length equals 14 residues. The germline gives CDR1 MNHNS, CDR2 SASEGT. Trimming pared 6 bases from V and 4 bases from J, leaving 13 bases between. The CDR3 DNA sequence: TGTGCCAGCAGGCTAAGACTGAGTAATCAGCCCCAGCATTTT. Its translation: CASRLRLSNQPQHF.

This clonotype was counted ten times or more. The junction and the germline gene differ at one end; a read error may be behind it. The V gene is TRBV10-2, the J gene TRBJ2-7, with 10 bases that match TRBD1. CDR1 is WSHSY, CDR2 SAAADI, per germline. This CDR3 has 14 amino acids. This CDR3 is CASRGQGPSFEQYF. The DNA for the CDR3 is TGCGCCAGCAGGGGACAGGGGCCTTCCTTCGAGCAGTACTTC.

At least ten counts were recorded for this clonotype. The CDR3 coding sequence is TGTGCCAGCAGTGAATCGGGTCTTCTTGGAAACACCATATATTTT. Its translation: CASSESGLLGNTIYF. V is TRBV6-1 and J is TRBJ1-3; no reliable D call. The CDR3 consists of 15 residues. V lost 2 bases and J lost 3, with 11 bases in between. The germline V gene encodes CDR1 MNHNS and CDR2 SASEGT.

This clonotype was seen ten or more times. CDR3 protein: CASTKGQGINSNQPQHF. CDR3 nucleotides: TGTGCCAGTACTAAGGGACAGGGTATAAATAGCAATCAGCCCCAGCATTTT. The V and J genes are TRBV19 and TRBJ1-5; 9 bases align to TRBD1. The CDR3 is 17 amino acids. Unmatched junction bases numbered 10, after V lost 7 bases and J lost 0 bases. CDR1 is LNHDA, CDR2 SQIVND, per germline (reference sequence).

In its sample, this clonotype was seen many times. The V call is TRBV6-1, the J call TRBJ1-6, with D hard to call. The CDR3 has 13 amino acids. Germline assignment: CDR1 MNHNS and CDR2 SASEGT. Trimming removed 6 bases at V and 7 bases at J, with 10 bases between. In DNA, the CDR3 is TGTGCCAGCAGGGTCGGGCAGAATTCACCCCTCCACTTT. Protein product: CASRVGQNSPLHF.

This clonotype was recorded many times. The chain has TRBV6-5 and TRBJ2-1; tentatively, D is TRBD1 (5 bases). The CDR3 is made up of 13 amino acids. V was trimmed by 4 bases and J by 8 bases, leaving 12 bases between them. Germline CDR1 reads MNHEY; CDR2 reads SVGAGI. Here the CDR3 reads CASSLPGYHEQFF. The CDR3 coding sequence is TGTGCCAGCAGTTTACCAGGGTACCATGAGCAGTTCTTC.

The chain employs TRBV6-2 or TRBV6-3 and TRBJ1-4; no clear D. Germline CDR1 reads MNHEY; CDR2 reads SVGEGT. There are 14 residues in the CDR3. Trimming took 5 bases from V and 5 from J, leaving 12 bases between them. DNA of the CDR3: TGTGCCAGCAGTCACCCCCGGACGAATGAAAAACTGTTTTTT. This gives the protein CASSHPRTNEKLFF.

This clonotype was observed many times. The CDR3 DNA reads TGTGCCAGCAGTCCGTTAGGGTTCCCCGGGGAGCTGTTTTTT. Translation gives CASSPLGFPGELFF. V usage is TRBV6-2 or TRBV6-3 and J usage is TRBJ2-2, with D unclear. V lost 5 bases and J 6 bases, leaving 13 bases between the germline ends. This CDR3 is 14 amino acids long. Germline V gene data show CDR1 as MNHEY and CDR2 as SVGEGT.

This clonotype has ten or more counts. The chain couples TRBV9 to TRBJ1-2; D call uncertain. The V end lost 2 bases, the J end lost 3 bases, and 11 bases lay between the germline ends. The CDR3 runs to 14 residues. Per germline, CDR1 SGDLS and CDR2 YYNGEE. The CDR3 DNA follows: TGTGCCAGCAGCGTGGGAGTACTGGACTATGGCTACACCTTC. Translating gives CASSVGVLDYGYTF.

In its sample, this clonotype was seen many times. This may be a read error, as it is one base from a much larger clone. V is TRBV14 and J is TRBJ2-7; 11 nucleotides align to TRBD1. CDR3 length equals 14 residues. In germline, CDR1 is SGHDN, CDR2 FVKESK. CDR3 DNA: TGTGCCAGCAGCCATTGGGACAGGGGGGACGAGCAGTCCTTC. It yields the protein CASSHWDRGDEQSF. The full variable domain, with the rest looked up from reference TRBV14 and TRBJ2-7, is EAGVTQFPSHSVIEKGQTVTLRCDPISGHDNLYWYRRVMGKEIKFLLHFVKESKQDESGMPNNRFLAERTGGTYSTLKVQPAELEDSGVYFCASSHWDRGDEQSFGPGTRLTVT.

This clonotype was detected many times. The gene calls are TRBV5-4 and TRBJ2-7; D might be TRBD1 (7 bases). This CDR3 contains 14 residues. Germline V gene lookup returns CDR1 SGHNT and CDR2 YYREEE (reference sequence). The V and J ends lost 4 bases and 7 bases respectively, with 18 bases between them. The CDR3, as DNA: TGTGCCAGCAGCCCCCAGGAGGGGGCGCGGGAGCAGTACTTC. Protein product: CASSPQEGAREQYF. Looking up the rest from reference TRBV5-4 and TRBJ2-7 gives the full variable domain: ETGVTQSPTHLIKTRGQQVTLRCSSQSGHNTVSWYQQALGQGPQFIFQYYREEENGRGNFPPRFSGLQFPNYSSELNVNALELDDSALYLCASSPQEGAREQYFGPGTRLTVT.

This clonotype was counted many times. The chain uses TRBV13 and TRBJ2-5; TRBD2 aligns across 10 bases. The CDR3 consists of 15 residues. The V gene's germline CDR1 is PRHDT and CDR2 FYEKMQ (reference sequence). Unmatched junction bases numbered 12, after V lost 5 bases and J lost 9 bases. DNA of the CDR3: TGTGCCAGCAGCACTAGGACTAGCGGCTTCGAGGCCCAGTACTTC. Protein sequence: CASSTRTSGFEAQYF.

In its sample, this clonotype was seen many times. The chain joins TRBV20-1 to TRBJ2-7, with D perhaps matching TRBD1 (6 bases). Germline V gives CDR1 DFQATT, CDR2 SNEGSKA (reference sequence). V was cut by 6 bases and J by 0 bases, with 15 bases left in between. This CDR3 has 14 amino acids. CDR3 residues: CSALGRGSSYEQYF. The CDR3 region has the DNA TGCAGTGCCCTCGGCAGGGGTAGCTCCTACGAGCAGTACTTC.

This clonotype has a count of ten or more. The CDR3 is CAISESLGQDRTGELFF. The CDR3 nucleotides are TGTGCCATCAGTGAGTCGCTCGGACAGGATCGGACCGGGGAGCTGTTTTTT. V usage is TRBV10-3 and J usage is TRBJ2-2; 7 nucleotides align to TRBD1. Germline V gives CDR1 ENHRY, CDR2 SYGVKD. The V gene end was trimmed by 0 bases and the J gene end by 5 bases; junction bases not matched to a gene: 9. CDR3 size: 17 residues.

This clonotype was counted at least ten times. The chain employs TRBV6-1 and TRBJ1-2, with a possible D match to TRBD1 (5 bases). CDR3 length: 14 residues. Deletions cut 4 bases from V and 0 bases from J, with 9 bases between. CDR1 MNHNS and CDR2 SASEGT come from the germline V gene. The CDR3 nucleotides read TGTGCCAGCAGTGGTGGAGGGGCTAACTATGGCTACACCTTC. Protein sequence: CASSGGGANYGYTF.

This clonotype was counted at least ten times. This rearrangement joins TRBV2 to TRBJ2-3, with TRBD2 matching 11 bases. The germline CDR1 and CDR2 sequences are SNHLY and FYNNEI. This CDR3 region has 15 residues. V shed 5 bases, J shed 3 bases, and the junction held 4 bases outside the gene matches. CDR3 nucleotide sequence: TGTGCCAGCAGTCCTACTAGCGGGAGAACAGATACGCAGTATTTT. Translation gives CASSPTSGRTDTQYF.